Described below is a single T cell receptor (beta chain) sequence and its context. This entry is derived from a study of T cell responses to AZD1222 COVID-19 vaccine. The method was immunoSEQ multiplex PCR; TCRdb's version includes in-frame clones alone and lacks a portion of them. Counted here are about 140,000 clones, 90% to 95% occurring once; the ten biggest clones make up 12%. This CDR3 is built from 15 residues. Between the trimmed V and J ends, which lost 4 bases and 0 bases, there was a span of 11 bases. Germline CDR1 LGHDT, CDR2 YNNKEL (reference sequence). The sequence derives from an adult who had recovered from COVID-19. Source: peripheral blood, taken after recovery from COVID-19. The rearrangement joins TRBV3-1 (or the pseudogene TRBV3-2) to TRBJ2-3, with D perhaps TRBD1 (6 bases). The CDR3 DNA follows: TGTGCCAGCAGCCCTAGGGGGAGTAGCACAGATACGCAGTATTTT. Translating gives CASSPRGSSTDTQYF.